This T cell receptor beta chain was identified in a study of T cells in Graves' hyperthyroidism and ophthalmopathy. Study in general: Before treatment of any kind, peripheral blood was taken at initial diagnosis.

Researchers amplified the TCR beta CDR3 regions from RNA transcripts. The HTBI primer set was used in a first-round RT-PCR of the TCR CDR3. A single record per CDR3 protein comes from TCRdb applying MiXCR to the multiplex PCR reads. Seen here are some 800,000 distinct CDR3 sequences, over 35% observed once, and the top ten hold roughly 8.3%. CDR1 and CDR2 (germline): SGHAT, FQNNGV. The CDR3 has 13 residues. Trimming took 2 bases from V and 4 from J, leaving 8 bases between them. In this sample, this clonotype turned up many times. Graves' hyperthyroidism is called stable when ophthalmopathy does not progress within 18 months. Subjects aged 18 to 65 presented with newly diagnosed hyperthyroidism of less than 2 months' duration. Exclusion of patients followed from uncontrolled infection, other autoimmune disease, pregnancy or lactation.

The sequence derives from a man aged 18 to 29 with Graves' hyperthyroidism. The sequencing input was blood. This sequence joins TRBV11-2 and TRBJ2-5, with D perhaps matching TRBD2 (5 bases). The CDR3 loop reads CASSLRGPETQYF. In DNA form, the CDR3 reads TGTGCCAGCAGCTTAAGAGGGCCAGAGACCCAGTACTTC.